The rows below give T cell receptor beta chains drawn from one sample of a study of T cell changes during pregnancy in multiple sclerosis. Clones were read by immunoSEQ multiplex PCR, and TCRdb kept only the in-frame ones, dropping some. The data hold approximately 51,000 clones, with roughly 94% observed a single time. Sequenced material: CD4+ T cells from peripheral blood mononuclear cells, taken in the second trimester of pregnancy. The source is a female donor with multiple sclerosis, enrolled in a pregnancy study. Each CDR3 is given with its conserved first and last residue. A D gene is named only where the DNA matches it firmly. Rows give clone size only sometimes, using once, few, many, or a class for an expanded clone.

v_call: TRBV27; d_call: NA; j_call: TRBJ1-2; cdr3_length: 17; clone_size: NA; cdr3_aa: CASRPTGIVQFNYGYTF; cdr3_nt: TGTGCCAGCAGACCAACAGGGATCGTTCAATTTAACTATGGCTACACCTTC
v_call: TRBV5-4; d_call: TRBD1; j_call: TRBJ2-7; cdr3_length: 15; clone_size: NA; cdr3_aa: CASSLAGGRAYEQYF; cdr3_nt: TGTGCCAGCAGCTTGGCAGGGGGTAGAGCCTACGAGCAGTACTTC
v_call: TRBV4-3; d_call: TRBD1; j_call: TRBJ1-2; cdr3_length: 14; clone_size: NA; cdr3_aa: CASSGDRGNYGYTF; cdr3_nt: TGCGCCAGCAGCGGGGACAGGGGGAACTATGGCTACACCTTC
v_call: TRBV7-2; d_call: NA; j_call: TRBJ1-6; cdr3_length: 14; clone_size: NA; cdr3_aa: CASSLIRASSPLHF; cdr3_nt: TGTGCCAGCAGCTTAATCAGGGCAAGTTCACCCCTCCACTTT
v_call: TRBV30; d_call: TRBD2; j_call: TRBJ2-1; cdr3_length: 20; clone_size: NA; cdr3_aa: CAWSVRGKTSGASSYNEQFF; cdr3_nt: TGTGCCTGGAGTGTAAGGGGGAAGACTAGCGGGGCAAGCTCCTACAATGAGCAGTTCTTC
v_call: TRBV7-9; d_call: TRBD2; j_call: TRBJ2-3; cdr3_length: 16; clone_size: NA; cdr3_aa: CASSFALAGVRDTQYF; cdr3_nt: TGTGCCAGCAGCTTTGCACTAGCGGGGGTTCGAGATACGCAGTATTTT
v_call: TRBV11-3; d_call: TRBD1; j_call: TRBJ1-1; cdr3_length: 13; clone_size: NA; cdr3_aa: CASSGTVNTEAFF; cdr3_nt: TGTGCCAGCAGCGGGACAGTAAACACTGAAGCTTTCTTT
v_call: TRBV15; d_call: NA; j_call: TRBJ1-1; cdr3_length: 15; clone_size: NA; cdr3_aa: CATSRSLGVNTEAFF; cdr3_nt: TGTGCCACCAGCAGGTCATTGGGCGTGAACACTGAAGCTTTCTTT
v_call: TRBV27; d_call: NA; j_call: TRBJ1-3; cdr3_length: 15; clone_size: NA; cdr3_aa: CASRTGTSSGNTIYF; cdr3_nt: TGTGCCAGCAGAACCGGGACAAGCTCTGGAAACACCATATATTTT
v_call: TRBV10-3; d_call: TRBD2; j_call: TRBJ2-7; cdr3_length: 15; clone_size: NA; cdr3_aa: CAISEPREGNYEQYF; cdr3_nt: TGTGCCATCAGTGAGCCGAGGGAGGGGAACTACGAGCAGTACTTC
v_call: TRBV2; d_call: NA; j_call: TRBJ2-3; cdr3_length: 13; clone_size: NA; cdr3_aa: CASVRGFTDTQYF; cdr3_nt: TGTGCCAGCGTGCGGGGCTTCACAGATACGCAGTATTTT
v_call: TRBV5-4; d_call: NA; j_call: TRBJ1-2; cdr3_length: 14; clone_size: NA; cdr3_aa: CASTALLGGYGYTF; cdr3_nt: TGTGCCAGCACCGCCCTCCTGGGGGGATATGGCTACACCTTC
v_call: TRBV11-1; d_call: TRBD2; j_call: TRBJ2-5; cdr3_length: 15; clone_size: NA; cdr3_aa: CASSFGLADQETQYF; cdr3_nt: TGTGCCAGCAGCTTCGGACTAGCTGATCAAGAGACCCAGTACTTC
v_call: TRBV4-2; d_call: TRBD2; j_call: TRBJ2-7; cdr3_length: 18; clone_size: NA; cdr3_aa: CASSQVGTSGGPYHEQYF; cdr3_nt: TGTGCCAGCAGCCAAGTTGGGACTAGCGGGGGGCCGTACCACGAGCAGTACTTC
v_call: TRBV4-2; d_call: TRBD1; j_call: TRBJ1-2; cdr3_length: 14; clone_size: NA; cdr3_aa: CASSSGQGGDGYTF; cdr3_nt: TGTGCCAGCAGCTCGGGACAGGGAGGAGATGGCTACACCTTC
v_call: TRBV5-6; d_call: NA; j_call: TRBJ1-1; cdr3_length: 15; clone_size: NA; cdr3_aa: CASSLGTSRNTEAFF; cdr3_nt: TGTGCCAGCAGCTTGGGGACTTCAAGGAACACTGAAGCTTTCTTT
v_call: TRBV9; d_call: TRBD1; j_call: TRBJ1-2; cdr3_length: 13; clone_size: NA; cdr3_aa: CASSAGTGDVYTF; cdr3_nt: TGTGCCAGCAGCGCCGGGACAGGGGACGTTTACACCTTC
v_call: TRBV7-2; d_call: NA; j_call: TRBJ2-1; cdr3_length: 13; clone_size: once; cdr3_aa: CASSLISHREQFF; cdr3_nt: TGTGCCAGCAGCTTAATTAGCCACCGTGAGCAGTTCTTC
v_call: TRBV4-2; d_call: TRBD2; j_call: TRBJ2-7; cdr3_length: 19; clone_size: NA; cdr3_aa: CASSPGARGGPRSSYEQYF; cdr3_nt: TGTGCCAGCAGCCCCGGAGCCCGGGGGGGCCCAAGGAGCTCCTACGAGCAGTACTTC
v_call: TRBV9; d_call: TRBD2; j_call: TRBJ2-5; cdr3_length: 16; clone_size: NA; cdr3_aa: CASSVSGGGPAETQYF; cdr3_nt: TGTGCCAGCAGCGTATCTGGCGGGGGGCCCGCCGAGACCCAGTACTTC
v_call: TRBV6-1; d_call: NA; j_call: TRBJ1-1; cdr3_length: 11; clone_size: NA; cdr3_aa: CASSADRRAFF; cdr3_nt: TGTGCCAGCAGTGCTGACAGGAGGGCTTTCTTT
v_call: TRBV4-2; d_call: TRBD2; j_call: TRBJ2-3; cdr3_length: 15; clone_size: few; cdr3_aa: CASSQELAGTDTQYF; cdr3_nt: TGTGCCAGCAGCCAAGAACTAGCGGGCACAGATACGCAGTATTTT
v_call: TRBV4-3; d_call: TRBD2; j_call: TRBJ2-3; cdr3_length: 18; clone_size: NA; cdr3_aa: CASSQDWTSGGLTDTQYF; cdr3_nt: TGCGCCAGCAGCCAAGATTGGACTAGCGGGGGCCTCACAGATACGCAGTATTTT
v_call: TRBV10-3; d_call: TRBD1; j_call: TRBJ2-4; cdr3_length: 14; clone_size: NA; cdr3_aa: CAISRDRAKNIQYF; cdr3_nt: TGTGCCATCAGCCGGGACAGGGCCAAAAACATTCAGTACTTC
v_call: TRBV7-2; d_call: TRBD2; j_call: TRBJ2-1; cdr3_length: 14; clone_size: NA; cdr3_aa: CASSLEFGRNEQFF; cdr3_nt: TGTGCCAGCAGCTTAGAGTTCGGGAGGAATGAGCAGTTCTTC
v_call: TRBV4-3; d_call: NA; j_call: TRBJ2-4; cdr3_length: 14; clone_size: NA; cdr3_aa: CASSRGFVGDIQYF; cdr3_nt: TGCGCCAGCAGCCGAGGATTTGTAGGAGACATTCAGTACTTC
v_call: TRBV19; d_call: NA; j_call: TRBJ1-1; cdr3_length: 13; clone_size: NA; cdr3_aa: CASSMRGGTEAFF; cdr3_nt: TGTGCCAGTAGTATGAGGGGGGGCACTGAAGCTTTCTTT
v_call: TRBV11-2; d_call: NA; j_call: TRBJ2-3; cdr3_length: 14; clone_size: NA; cdr3_aa: CASSSPRLGDTQYF; cdr3_nt: TGTGCCAGCAGCTCCCCGCGACTGGGAGATACGCAGTATTTT
v_call: TRBV10-2; d_call: TRBD1; j_call: TRBJ2-1; cdr3_length: 16; clone_size: NA; cdr3_aa: CASSETGTGVLNEQFF; cdr3_nt: TGCGCCAGCAGTGAAACCGGGACAGGGGTACTCAATGAGCAGTTCTTC
v_call: TRBV30; d_call: NA; j_call: TRBJ2-3; cdr3_length: 14; clone_size: NA; cdr3_aa: CAWSRKGLTDTQYF; cdr3_nt: TGTGCCTGGAGTAGAAAGGGACTCACAGATACGCAGTATTTT
v_call: TRBV18; d_call: NA; j_call: TRBJ1-4; cdr3_length: 14; clone_size: NA; cdr3_aa: CASSPPPGARELFF; cdr3_nt: TGTGCCAGCTCACCACCGCCGGGAGCACGGGAACTGTTTTTT
v_call: TRBV7-6; d_call: NA; j_call: TRBJ2-1; cdr3_length: 17; clone_size: NA; cdr3_aa: CASSPFPPAGSYNEQFF; cdr3_nt: TGTGCCAGCAGCCCTTTTCCCCCCGCGGGCTCCTACAATGAGCAGTTCTTC
v_call: TRBV7-3; d_call: NA; j_call: TRBJ2-5; cdr3_length: 13; clone_size: once; cdr3_aa: CASSLGGQETQYF; cdr3_nt: TGTGCCAGCAGCTTAGGAGGCCAAGAGACCCAGTACTTC
v_call: TRBV5-4; d_call: TRBD2; j_call: TRBJ2-3; cdr3_length: 17; clone_size: NA; cdr3_aa: CASSAGLAGGQADTQYF; cdr3_nt: TGTGCCAGCAGCGCCGGACTAGCGGGGGGGCAGGCAGATACGCAGTATTTT
v_call: TRBV19; d_call: TRBD1; j_call: TRBJ1-1; cdr3_length: 16; clone_size: NA; cdr3_aa: CASNRRGGQMNTEAFF; cdr3_nt: TGTGCCAGTAACCGCCGAGGGGGACAGATGAACACTGAAGCTTTCTTT
v_call: TRBV29-1; d_call: TRBD2; j_call: TRBJ2-5; cdr3_length: 13; clone_size: NA; cdr3_aa: CSVAERGVETQYF; cdr3_nt: TGCAGCGTTGCGGAGCGGGGTGTGGAGACCCAGTACTTC
v_call: TRBV5-4; d_call: TRBD2; j_call: TRBJ2-3; cdr3_length: 15; clone_size: NA; cdr3_aa: CASSFGGDRRDTQYF; cdr3_nt: TGTGCCAGCAGCTTCGGGGGGGATCGGAGGGATACGCAGTATTTT
v_call: TRBV9; d_call: NA; j_call: TRBJ2-3; cdr3_length: 16; clone_size: NA; cdr3_aa: CASSPRGEVFTDTQYF; cdr3_nt: TGTGCCAGCAGCCCCCGCGGGGAGGTATTCACAGATACGCAGTATTTT
v_call: TRBV6-5; d_call: TRBD1; j_call: TRBJ1-6; cdr3_length: 14; clone_size: once; cdr3_aa: CASSTGQGDSPLHF; cdr3_nt: TGTGCCAGCTCGACGGGACAGGGGGATTCACCCCTCCACTTT
v_call: TRBV19; d_call: NA; j_call: TRBJ2-1; cdr3_length: 13; clone_size: NA; cdr3_aa: CASSTSMTGGGFF; cdr3_nt: TGTGCCAGTAGTACTTCGATGACAGGCGGGGGGTTCTTC
v_call: TRBV7-9; d_call: TRBD1; j_call: TRBJ1-2; cdr3_length: 15; clone_size: NA; cdr3_aa: CASSLAGQATYGYTF; cdr3_nt: TGTGCCAGCAGCTTAGCAGGACAGGCTACCTATGGCTACACCTTC
v_call: TRBV7-8; d_call: NA; j_call: TRBJ1-6; cdr3_length: 20; clone_size: NA; cdr3_aa: CASSFQPPTATSSYNSPLHF; cdr3_nt: TGTGCCAGCAGCTTTCAGCCCCCGACAGCCACGAGCTCCTATAATTCACCCCTCCACTTT
v_call: TRBV30; d_call: TRBD2; j_call: TRBJ2-5; cdr3_length: 13; clone_size: once; cdr3_aa: CAWSSGTKETQYF; cdr3_nt: TGTGCCTGGAGTAGCGGGACCAAAGAGACCCAGTACTTC
v_call: TRBV7-2; d_call: TRBD1; j_call: TRBJ2-1; cdr3_length: 12; clone_size: NA; cdr3_aa: CASSPDRVGQFF; cdr3_nt: TGTGCCAGCAGCCCCGACAGGGTTGGGCAGTTCTTC
v_call: TRBV4-3; d_call: TRBD1; j_call: TRBJ1-4; cdr3_length: 16; clone_size: NA; cdr3_aa: CASSQVKGQGHEKLFF; cdr3_nt: TGCGCCAGCAGCCAAGTGAAGGGACAGGGACATGAAAAACTGTTTTTT
v_call: TRBV4-1; d_call: NA; j_call: TRBJ2-1; cdr3_length: 14; clone_size: NA; cdr3_aa: CASSQAGNYNEQFF; cdr3_nt: TGCGCCAGCAGCCAAGCCGGGAACTACAATGAGCAGTTCTTC
v_call: TRBV14; d_call: TRBD1; j_call: TRBJ1-2; cdr3_length: 16; clone_size: NA; cdr3_aa: CASSRTGTGTNYGYTF; cdr3_nt: TGTGCCAGCAGCCGAACTGGGACAGGCACTAACTATGGCTACACCTTC
v_call: TRBV7-2; d_call: NA; j_call: TRBJ1-6; cdr3_length: 16; clone_size: NA; cdr3_aa: CASSPDVGQRNSPLHF; cdr3_nt: TGTGCCAGCAGCCCCGACGTAGGACAAAGAAATTCACCCCTCCACTTT
v_call: TRBV19; d_call: NA; j_call: TRBJ1-3; cdr3_length: 13; clone_size: NA; cdr3_aa: CASSSESGNTIYF; cdr3_nt: TGTGCCAGTAGTTCAGAATCTGGAAACACCATATATTTT
v_call: TRBV4-1; d_call: TRBD1; j_call: TRBJ2-5; cdr3_length: 16; clone_size: NA; cdr3_aa: CASSQAGTGQRGEQYF; cdr3_nt: TGCGCCAGCAGCCAAGCCGGGACAGGGCAACGAGGGGAGCAGTACTTC
v_call: TRBV12-5; d_call: TRBD1; j_call: TRBJ2-5; cdr3_length: 17; clone_size: NA; cdr3_aa: CASGLQQPGQGYETQYF; cdr3_nt: TGTGCTAGTGGTCTACAACAGCCGGGACAGGGATATGAGACCCAGTACTTC
v_call: TRBV4-2; d_call: TRBD2; j_call: TRBJ2-7; cdr3_length: 15; clone_size: NA; cdr3_aa: CASSQELAGGNEQYF; cdr3_nt: TGTGCCAGCAGCCAAGAACTAGCGGGGGGAAACGAGCAGTACTTC
v_call: TRBV6-5; d_call: NA; j_call: TRBJ1-2; cdr3_length: 13; clone_size: NA; cdr3_aa: CASSPGTNYGYTF; cdr3_nt: TGTGCCAGCAGTCCCGGGACAAACTATGGCTACACCTTC